A selection of T cell receptor beta chains follows, all from one sample in a study of cytomegalovirus exposure and HLA in healthy donors. Profiling relied on immunoSEQ multiplex PCR, and the TCRdb table lists in-frame clones only, not all of them. Of about 150,000 clones detected, about 84% appear once; the ten largest clones hold around 5.6%. The sequenced material came from PBMCs. The receptors originated from a woman in her 40s in good health and CMV-seropositive. Both conserved end residues are part of each CDR3. Fields, in order: V gene, J gene, D gene, CDR3 protein. D genes are given only for firm matches.

V: TRBV7-8; J: TRBJ2-2; D: TRBD1; CDR3: CASSQNTGTGGIRELFF
V: TRBV16; J: TRBJ2-5; D: TRBD1; CDR3: CASSQEWTGVGQETQYF
V: TRBV30; J: TRBJ2-7; D: NA; CDR3: CAWRALGPSGGEQYF
V: TRBV7-8; J: TRBJ1-4; D: NA; CDR3: CASSHATNEKLFF
V: TRBV28; J: TRBJ2-7; D: TRBD1; CDR3: CASSFGQGAFEQYF
V: TRBV9; J: TRBJ2-1; D: NA; CDR3: CASSPDYRPDNEQFF
V: TRBV2; J: TRBJ1-3; D: TRBD1; CDR3: CASRYRGLGNTIYF
V: TRBV6-1; J: TRBJ2-7; D: TRBD2; CDR3: CASKAGLAGGNEQYF
V: TRBV6-1; J: TRBJ1-2; D: NA; CDR3: CASSWDFYGYTF
V: TRBV7-9; J: TRBJ2-1; D: TRBD2; CDR3: CASSLDWREGSYNEQFF
V: TRBV5-1; J: TRBJ2-3; D: TRBD2; CDR3: CASSIGGRGTDTQYF
V: TRBV7-9; J: TRBJ2-3; D: NA; CDR3: CASSLGDGAGFTDTQYF